These T cell receptor beta chains were read from a single sample in a study of blood T cell repertoires in COVID-19. Assay: immunoSEQ multiplex PCR; the TCRdb copy retains only in-frame clones and omits some. The sample includes tens of thousands of clones, 82% of them seen just once. The specimen was peripheral blood. The receptors shown here come from a human donor with acute or convalescent COVID-19. The donor label of this sample is uncertain. The CDR3 runs from the conserved cysteine through the conserved F or W. Each record gives: J gene, D gene, clone size, V gene, CDR3 DNA, CDR3 protein. D genes are given only for firm matches. The size entry is marked missing in some rows and otherwise reads once, few, many or a size class.

TRBJ1-2,TRBD1,NA,TRBV28,TGTGCCAGCAGTACAGGGGGCGTAAGCTATGGCTACACCTTC,CASSTGGVSYGYTF
TRBJ2-5,TRBD1,NA,TRBV14,TGTGCCAGCAGGGGCCTCGAACAGGGGCGGGAGACCCAGTACTTC,CASRGLEQGRETQYF
TRBJ1-2,TRBD1,NA,TRBV28,TGTGCCAGCAGCTCTCTCTTGGACAGGGGGGGTTTTCTGGGTGGCTACACCTTC,CASSSLLDRGGFLGGYTF
TRBJ1-2,NA,NA,TRBV19,TGTGCCAGTAGGACCCCAGGGACTGTGGGGAGCTACACCTTC,CASRTPGTVGSYTF
TRBJ2-7,NA,few,TRBV21-1,TGTGCCAGCAGCAAAAGACAGGGAGTTGGCTACGAGCAGTACTTC,CASSKRQGVGYEQYF
TRBJ1-6,TRBD1,NA,TRBV19,TGTGCCAGTAGTACTTACGGACAGGGCCGTTCACCCCTCCACTTT,CASSTYGQGRSPLHF
TRBJ1-5,NA,NA,TRBV19,TGTGCCAGTAGTGTACTAGGGGGGCCCCAGCATTTT,CASSVLGGPQHF
TRBJ1-1,NA,once,TRBV11-3,TGTGCCAGCAGCTTAAGAGAGAACACTGAAGCTTTCTTT,CASSLRENTEAFF
TRBJ1-4,NA,NA,TRBV10-3,TGTGCCATCAGTGAGAGGGCAGGGGATGAAAAACTGTTTTTT,CAISERAGDEKLFF
TRBJ2-7,TRBD2,NA,TRBV3-1/TRBV3-2,TGTGCCAGCAGCCAGGGACTACCGAAGAGCGAGCAGTACTTC,CASSQGLPKSEQYF
TRBJ2-5,TRBD1,NA,TRBV28,TGTGCCAGCAGTTTAAGTGGGACAGGGGGCCGGGAGACCCAGTACTTC,CASSLSGTGGRETQYF
TRBJ1-5,NA,NA,TRBV7-3,TGTGCCAGTCAGGGTCTCCCCAATCAGCCCCAGCATTTT,CASQGLPNQPQHF
TRBJ1-5,NA,NA,TRBV7-8,TGTGCCAGCAGCTTAGGGGCGGCGGGTAGCAATCAGCCCCAGCATTTT,CASSLGAAGSNQPQHF
TRBJ2-3,NA,NA,TRBV27,TGTGCCAGCAGTCCCAGCGGCTACCTAGGGAACACAGATACGCAGTATTTT,CASSPSGYLGNTDTQYF
TRBJ1-4,NA,NA,TRBV21-1,TGTGCCAGCAGCAAAGACGGGACAGGGGGGAGCACTAATGAAAAACTGTTTTTT,CASSKDGTGGSTNEKLFF
TRBJ1-1,NA,NA,TRBV11-3,TGTGCCAGCAGCTTTGTGCAGGGAAGGACTGAAGCTTTCTTT,CASSFVQGRTEAFF
TRBJ2-2,NA,few,TRBV7-7,TGTGCCAGCAGCCTTACAGATTCGAACACCGGGGAGCTGTTTTTT,CASSLTDSNTGELFF
TRBJ2-7,NA,NA,TRBV11-2,TGTGCCAGCAGCTTTACTGGACAGCCCTACGAGCAGTACTTC,CASSFTGQPYEQYF